A single T cell receptor (beta chain) is shown here with its context. The antigen remains unidentified. Sequencing was performed with immunoSEQ multiplex PCR; in TCRdb, only in-frame clones are kept and a portion is missing. The table records 90,000 to 120,000 clones, around 91% of them present only once. This sample is part of a study of T cell responses to AZD1222 COVID-19 vaccine. Study background: Second-dose schedules of about 4 or about 12 weeks were combined. Study conclusions and caveats: Spike-specific TCR breadth and depth went up after people got two AZD1222 doses. Only six or seven AZD1222 recipients were seropositive at baseline.

The sequence came from an adult in good health. Sequencing was performed on peripheral blood, taken on day 0 of AZD1222 vaccination.

This chain's CDR3 is CASSLSAPYGYTF. The DNA of the CDR3 is TGTGCCAGTAGTTTAAGTGCACCGTATGGCTACACCTTC. The V and J genes are TRBV19 and TRBJ1-2; D remains unclear. CDR1 and CDR2 (germline): LNHDA, SQIVND (reference sequence). This CDR3 comprises 13 residues. Trimming left V 5 bases short and J 5 bases short, with 12 bases between.